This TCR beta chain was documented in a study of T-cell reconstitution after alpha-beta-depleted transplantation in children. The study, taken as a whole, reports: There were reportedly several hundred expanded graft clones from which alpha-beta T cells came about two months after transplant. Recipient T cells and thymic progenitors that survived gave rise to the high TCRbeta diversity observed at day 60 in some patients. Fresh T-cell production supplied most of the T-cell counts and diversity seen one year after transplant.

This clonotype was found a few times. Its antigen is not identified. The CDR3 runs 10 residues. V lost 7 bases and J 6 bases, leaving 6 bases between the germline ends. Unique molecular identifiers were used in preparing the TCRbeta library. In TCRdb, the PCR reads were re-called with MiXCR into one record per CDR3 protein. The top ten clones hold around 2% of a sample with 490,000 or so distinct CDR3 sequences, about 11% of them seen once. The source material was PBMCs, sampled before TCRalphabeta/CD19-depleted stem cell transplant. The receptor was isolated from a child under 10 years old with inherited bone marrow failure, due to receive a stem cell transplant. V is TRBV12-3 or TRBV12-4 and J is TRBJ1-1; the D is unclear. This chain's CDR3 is CASKGPEAFF. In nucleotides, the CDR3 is TGTGCCAGCAAGGGCCCTGAAGCTTTCTTT.